The sequence of this TCR beta chain was determined in a study of CD8+CD57+ T cells in acquired aplastic anemia. Study-wide background: Healthy-donor CD4+ cells averaged approximately 9.8 million reads.

Genomic DNA provided the template from which TCR beta VDJ and CDR3 profiles were obtained. From the reads, TCRdb called clonotypes with MiXCR, one entry per CDR3 protein. Found here are about 64,000 distinct CDR3 sequences, roughly 58% of them singletons; the top ten hold under 3%. About this clonotype itself: Its antigen remains unidentified.

Study-level results: Patients and controls were not found to differ significantly in CD8+ Simpson's diversity.

V was pared by 5 bases and J by 4 bases, with 3 bases between. The germline V gene has CDR1 LNHDA and CDR2 SQIVND (reference sequence). This CDR3 comprises 12 residues. The sequencing input was sorted CD4+, CD8+, or CD8+CD57+ T cells (not recorded which) from PBMCs. The receptor's source is a human donor in good health, serving as a control. The chain is built from TRBV19 and TRBJ1-6; D remains ambiguous. The CDR3 DNA is TGTGCCAGTAGTGGGTATAATTCACCCCTCCACTTT. Its protein is CASSGYNSPLHF.